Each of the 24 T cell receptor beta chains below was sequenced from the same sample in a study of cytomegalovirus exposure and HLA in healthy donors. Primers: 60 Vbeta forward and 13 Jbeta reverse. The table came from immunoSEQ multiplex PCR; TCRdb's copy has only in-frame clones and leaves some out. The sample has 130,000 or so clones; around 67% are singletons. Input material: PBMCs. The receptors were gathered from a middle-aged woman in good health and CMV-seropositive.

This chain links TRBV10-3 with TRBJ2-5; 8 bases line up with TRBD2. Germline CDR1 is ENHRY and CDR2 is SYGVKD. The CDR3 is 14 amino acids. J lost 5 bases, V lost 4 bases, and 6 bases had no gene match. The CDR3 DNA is TGTGCCATCAGTGTCGGGGGGGCAGGGGAGACCCAGTACTTC. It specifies CAISVGGAGETQYF.

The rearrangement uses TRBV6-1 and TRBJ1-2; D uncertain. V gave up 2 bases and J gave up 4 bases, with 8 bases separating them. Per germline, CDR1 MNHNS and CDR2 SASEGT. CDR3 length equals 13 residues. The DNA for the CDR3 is TGTGCCAGCAGTGAACAGTATTCCTATGGCTACACCTTC. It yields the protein CASSEQYSYGYTF.

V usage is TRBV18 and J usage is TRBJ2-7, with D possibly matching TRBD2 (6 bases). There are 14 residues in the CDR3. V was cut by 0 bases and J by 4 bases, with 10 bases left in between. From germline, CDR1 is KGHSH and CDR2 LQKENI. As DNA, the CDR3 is TGTGCCAGCTCACCACCGGCGGGGCAGTACGAGCAGTACTTC. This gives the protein CASSPPAGQYEQYF.

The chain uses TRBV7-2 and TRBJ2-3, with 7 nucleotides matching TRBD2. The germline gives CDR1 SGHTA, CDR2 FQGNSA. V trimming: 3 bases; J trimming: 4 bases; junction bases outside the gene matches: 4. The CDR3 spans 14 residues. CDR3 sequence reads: CASSLGLSPDTQYF. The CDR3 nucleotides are TGTGCCAGCAGCTTGGGACTATCGCCAGATACGCAGTATTTT.

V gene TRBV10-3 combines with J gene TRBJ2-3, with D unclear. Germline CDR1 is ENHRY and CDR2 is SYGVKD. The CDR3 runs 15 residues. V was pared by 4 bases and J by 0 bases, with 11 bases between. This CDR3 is CAISAAASSTDTQYF. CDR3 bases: TGTGCCATCAGTGCCGCGGCGAGTAGCACAGATACGCAGTATTTT.

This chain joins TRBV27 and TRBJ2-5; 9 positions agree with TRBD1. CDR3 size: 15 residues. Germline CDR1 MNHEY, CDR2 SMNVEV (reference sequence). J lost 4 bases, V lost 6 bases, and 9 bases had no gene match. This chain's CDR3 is CASSQGQGKAETQYF. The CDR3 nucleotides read TGTGCCAGCAGCCAGGGACAGGGAAAGGCAGAGACCCAGTACTTC.

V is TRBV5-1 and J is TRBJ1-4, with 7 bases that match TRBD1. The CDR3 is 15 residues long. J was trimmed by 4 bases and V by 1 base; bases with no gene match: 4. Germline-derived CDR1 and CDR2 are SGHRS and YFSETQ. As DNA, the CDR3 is TGCGCCAGCAGCTTGCTGGGACAGCTTAATGAAAAACTGTTTTTT. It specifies CASSLLGQLNEKLFF.

The CDR3 region is CASSPEDTNYGYTF. CDR3 DNA: TGTGCCAGCTCACCAGAGGACACCAACTATGGCTACACCTTC. The V gene is TRBV18, the J gene TRBJ1-2; tentatively, D is TRBD1 (5 bases). Germline V gene lookup returns CDR1 KGHSH and CDR2 LQKENI. V was clipped by 2 bases and J by 2 bases, with 9 bases between them. The CDR3 is 14 residues long.

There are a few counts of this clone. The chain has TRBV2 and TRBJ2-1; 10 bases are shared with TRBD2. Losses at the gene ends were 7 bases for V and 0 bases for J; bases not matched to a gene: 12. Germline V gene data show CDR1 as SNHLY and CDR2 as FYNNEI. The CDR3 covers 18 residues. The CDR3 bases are TGTGCCAGCATCCCCGGGACTAGCGTGGTTTTCTCCTACAATGAGCAGTTCTTC. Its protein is CASIPGTSVVFSYNEQFF.

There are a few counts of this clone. As DNA, the CDR3 is TGCGCCAGCGGAGGGGGGGGCCAAACCTACGAGCAGTACTTC. Encoded protein: CASGGGGQTYEQYF. The rearrangement uses TRBV4-1 and TRBJ2-7; TRBD2 might be the D (7 bases). The germline V and J ends were trimmed by 8 bases and 2 bases, with 16 bases remaining between them. There are 14 residues in the CDR3. CDR1 is MGHRA, CDR2 YSYEKL, per germline.

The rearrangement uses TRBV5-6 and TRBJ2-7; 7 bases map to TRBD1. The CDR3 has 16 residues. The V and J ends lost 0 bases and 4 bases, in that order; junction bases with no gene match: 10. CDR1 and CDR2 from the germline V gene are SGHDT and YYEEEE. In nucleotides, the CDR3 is TGTGCCAGCAGCTTGGAAGGGCCAGGGGGTTTTTACGAGCAGTACTTC. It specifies CASSLEGPGGFYEQYF.

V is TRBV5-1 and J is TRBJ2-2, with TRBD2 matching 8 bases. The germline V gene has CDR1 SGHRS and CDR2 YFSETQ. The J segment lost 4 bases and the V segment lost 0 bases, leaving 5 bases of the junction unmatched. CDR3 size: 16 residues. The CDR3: CASSLERGRSTGELFF. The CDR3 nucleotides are TGCGCCAGCAGCTTGGAGCGGGGGCGCTCCACCGGGGAGCTGTTTTTT.

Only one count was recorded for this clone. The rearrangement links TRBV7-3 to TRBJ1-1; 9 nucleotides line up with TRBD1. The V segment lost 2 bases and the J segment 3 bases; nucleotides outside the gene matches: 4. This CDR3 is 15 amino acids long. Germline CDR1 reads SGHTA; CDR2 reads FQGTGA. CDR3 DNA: TGTGCCAGCAGCTTAGCGGGACAGGGCGACACTGAAGCTTTCTTT. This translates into CASSLAGQGDTEAFF. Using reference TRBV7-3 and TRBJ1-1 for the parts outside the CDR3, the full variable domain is GAGVSQTPSNKVTEKGKYVELRCDPISGHTALYWYRQSLGQGPEFLIYFQGTGAADDSGLPNDRFFAVRPEGSVSTLKIQRTERGDSAVYLCASSLAGQGDTEAFFGQGTRLTVV.

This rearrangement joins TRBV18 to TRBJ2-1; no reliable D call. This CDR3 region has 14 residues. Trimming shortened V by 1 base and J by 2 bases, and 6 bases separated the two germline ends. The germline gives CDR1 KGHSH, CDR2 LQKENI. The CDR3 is CASSPQQTYNEQFF. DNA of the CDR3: TGTGCCAGCTCACCACAACAGACCTACAATGAGCAGTTCTTC.

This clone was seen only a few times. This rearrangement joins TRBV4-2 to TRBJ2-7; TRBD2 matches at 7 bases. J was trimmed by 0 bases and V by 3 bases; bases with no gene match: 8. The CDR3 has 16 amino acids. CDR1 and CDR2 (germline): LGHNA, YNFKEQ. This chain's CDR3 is CASSHGGSASSYEQYF. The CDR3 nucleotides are TGTGCCAGCAGCCACGGGGGGAGCGCCAGCTCCTACGAGCAGTACTTC.

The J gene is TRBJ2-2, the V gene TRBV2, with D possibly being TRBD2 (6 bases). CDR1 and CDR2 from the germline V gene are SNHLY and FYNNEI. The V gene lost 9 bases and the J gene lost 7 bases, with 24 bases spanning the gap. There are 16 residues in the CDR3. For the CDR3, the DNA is TGTGCCAGGAACGGGACTGGTCTGTCCAGGCGCGGGGAGCTGTTTTTT. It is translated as CARNGTGLSRRGELFF. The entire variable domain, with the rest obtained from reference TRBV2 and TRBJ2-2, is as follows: EPEVTQTPSHQVTQMGQEVILRCVPISNHLYFYWYRQILGQKVEFLVSFYNNEISEKSEIFDDQFSVERPDGSNFTLKIRSTKLEDSAMYFCARNGTGLSRRGELFFGEGSRLTVL.

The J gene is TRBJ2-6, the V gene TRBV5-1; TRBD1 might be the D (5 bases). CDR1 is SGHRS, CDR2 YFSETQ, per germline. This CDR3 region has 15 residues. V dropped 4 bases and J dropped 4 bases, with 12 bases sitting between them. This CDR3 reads CASSAQGYGANVLTF. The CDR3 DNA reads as TGCGCCAGCAGCGCCCAGGGTTACGGGGCCAACGTCCTGACTTTC.

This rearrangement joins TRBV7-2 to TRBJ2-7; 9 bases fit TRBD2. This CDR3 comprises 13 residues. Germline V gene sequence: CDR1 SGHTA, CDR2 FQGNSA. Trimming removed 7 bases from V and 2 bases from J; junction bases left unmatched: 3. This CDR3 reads CASTRLAAYEQYF. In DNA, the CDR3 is TGTGCCAGCACCCGACTAGCGGCCTACGAGCAGTACTTC.

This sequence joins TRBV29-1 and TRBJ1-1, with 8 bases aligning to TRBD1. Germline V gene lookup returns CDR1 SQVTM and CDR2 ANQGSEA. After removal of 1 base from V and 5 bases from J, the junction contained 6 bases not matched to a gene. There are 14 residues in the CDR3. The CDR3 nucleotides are TGCAGCGTTGAAGCGGGCAGGGGGCAAACTGAAGCTTTCTTT. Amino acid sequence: CSVEAGRGQTEAFF.

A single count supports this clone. The chain's CDR3 is CASSSLARSTDTQYF. The CDR3 DNA sequence: TGCGCCAGCAGCTCGCTGGCCAGATCCACGGATACGCAGTATTTT. V is TRBV5-1 and J is TRBJ2-3, with D unclear. The CDR3 covers 15 residues. The V gene's germline CDR1 is SGHRS and CDR2 YFSETQ. The ends were cut back, 3 bases at V and 6 bases at J, with 17 bases in the middle.

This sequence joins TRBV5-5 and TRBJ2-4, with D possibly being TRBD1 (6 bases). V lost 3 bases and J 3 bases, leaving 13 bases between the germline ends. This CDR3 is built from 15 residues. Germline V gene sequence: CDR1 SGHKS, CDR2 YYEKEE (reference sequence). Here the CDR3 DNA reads TGTGCCAGCAGCTCCCCCCGACAGGACAAAAACATTCAGTACTTC. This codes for CASSSPRQDKNIQYF. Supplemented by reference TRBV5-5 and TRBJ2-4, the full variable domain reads DAGVTQSPTHLIKTRGQQVTLRCSPISGHKSVSWYQQVLGQGPQFIFQYYEKEERGRGNFPDRFSARQFPNYSSELNVNALLLGDSALYLCASSSPRQDKNIQYFGAGTRLSVL.

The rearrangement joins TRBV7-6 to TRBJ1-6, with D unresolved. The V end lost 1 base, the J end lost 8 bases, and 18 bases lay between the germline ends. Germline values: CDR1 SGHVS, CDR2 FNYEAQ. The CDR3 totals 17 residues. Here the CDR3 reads CASSLVILGSQDSPLHF. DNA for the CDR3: TGTGCCAGCAGCTTAGTGATTCTTGGCTCCCAGGATTCACCCCTCCACTTT.

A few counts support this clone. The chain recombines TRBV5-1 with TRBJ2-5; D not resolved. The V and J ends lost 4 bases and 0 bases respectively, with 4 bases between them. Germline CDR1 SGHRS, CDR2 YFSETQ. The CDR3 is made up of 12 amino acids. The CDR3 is CASSLYQETQYF. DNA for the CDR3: TGCGCCAGCAGCCTATACCAAGAGACCCAGTACTTC.

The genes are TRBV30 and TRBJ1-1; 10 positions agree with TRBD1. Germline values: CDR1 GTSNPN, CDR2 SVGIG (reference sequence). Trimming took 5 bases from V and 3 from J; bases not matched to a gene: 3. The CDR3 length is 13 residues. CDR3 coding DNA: TGTGCCTGGGGACAGGGGGGGGACACTGAAGCTTTCTTT. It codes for CAWGQGGDTEAFF.